These 4 T cell receptor beta chains share one sample of origin, sequenced in a study of T cells in women clearing cervical HPV infection. Measured with immunoSEQ multiplex PCR; TCRdb has only the in-frame clones, and not every one. This listing includes approximately 18,000 clones. Sequencing input: blood buffy coat. Receptors were obtained from a woman aged 18 to 75 with a cervical HPV16 infection that either progressed to CIN3+ or cleared (not recorded which).

Points on this clone: The read ends 3 residues early relative to the CDR3; the germline J gene fills the gap. V gene TRBV5-1 combines with J gene TRBJ1-1, with TRBD1 matching over 8 bases. Germline loops: CDR1 SGHRS, CDR2 YFSETQ. Germline trimming cut 3 bases from V and 7 bases from J; bases unmatched to any gene: 2. The CDR3 is made up of 12 amino acids. CDR3: CASSSGTGEAFF. The sequenced CDR3 bases are TGCGCCAGCAGCTCTGGGACAGGTGAA.

Points on this clone: The sequence runs out 3 residues before the end of the CDR3; the remainder is reconstructed from the germline J gene. The J gene is TRBJ1-6, the V gene TRBV11-2; 8 bases map to TRBD1. The germline gives CDR1 SGHAT, CDR2 FQNNGV. With 5 bases clipped from V and 9 bases from J, the junction kept 6 bases outside the gene matches. The CDR3 is 14 residues long. The CDR3 sequence: CASSQQGGGSPLHF. The sequenced CDR3 bases are TGTGCCAGCAGCCAACAGGGGGGAGGTTCACCC.

To note about this clone: The read stops 3 residues short of the end of the CDR3; the missing end is completed from the germline J gene. This chain uses TRBV10-3 with TRBJ2-1; perhaps TRBD2 as D (6 bases). Per the germline V gene, CDR1 is ENHRY and CDR2 is SYGVKD. CDR3 size: 17 residues. Trimming stripped 3 bases from V and 2 bases from J, with 17 bases between. CDR3 DNA, as far as it was read: TGTGCCATCAGTGATCTCCCTAGCGAAGGTCCCTACAATGAG. The encoded protein is CAISDLPSEGPYNE. The entire CDR3 protein reads CAISDLPSEGPYNEQFF.

To note about this clone: The CDR3 is cut off 3 residues early in the read; its end comes from the germline J gene. V is TRBV2 and J is TRBJ2-3; D remains unclear. Trimming pared 4 bases from V and 1 base from J, leaving 9 bases between. There are 14 residues in the CDR3. Germline V gene lookup returns CDR1 SNHLY and CDR2 FYNNEI. CDR3 loop: CASSGQRGTDTQYF. The sequenced CDR3 bases are TGTGCCAGCAGTGGTCAAAGGGGCACAGATACG.